The next 12 T cell receptor beta chains were all read from a single sample in a study of CD8 T cells in ankylosing spondylitis. Their antigen targets remain unknown. TCRdb re-derived calls from the 5' RACE reads in MiXCR, one entry per CDR3 protein. The repertoire holds about 750,000 distinct CDR3 sequences, with around 20% as singletons. Study-level results: The study identified a TCR beta motif of several highly homologous variants that appeared characteristic of ankylosing spondylitis blood.

The sequenced sample consisted of blood, either unsorted or a sorted T cell fraction (not recorded which). The receptor source for this set is a male donor with ankylosing spondylitis.

This clonotype was observed at least ten times. The chain carries TRBV3-1 and TRBJ2-1; 12 bases match TRBD2. The CDR3 runs to 15 residues. V was clipped by 4 bases and J by 7 bases; unmatched bases: 5. Germline-derived CDR1 and CDR2 are LGHDT and YNNKEL (reference sequence). The CDR3 protein is CASSPSGRAQNEQFF. The CDR3 nucleotides read TGTGCCAGCAGCCCTAGCGGGAGGGCCCAAAATGAGCAGTTCTTC.

This clonotype was counted a few times. The chain carries TRBV12-5 and TRBJ2-7, with TRBD1 matching 8 bases. Germline-derived CDR1 and CDR2 are LGHNT and FRNRAP. The ends lost 6 bases at V and 3 bases at J; junction bases unmatched: 16. This CDR3 is built from 17 residues. CDR3 residues: CASGTDRVAVLSYEQYF. The CDR3 DNA follows: TGTGCTAGTGGCACGGACAGGGTCGCCGTCTTAAGCTACGAGCAGTACTTC.

This chain connects TRBV12-3 or TRBV12-4 to TRBJ2-3; 11 nucleotides match TRBD2. This CDR3 has 16 residues. V was pared by 6 bases and J by 3 bases, with 8 bases of the junction left unmatched. The CDR3 DNA reads TGTGCCAGCAGCCGCGTAGCGGGAGGGGCAACAGATACGCAGTATTTT. This encodes CASSRVAGGATDTQYF.

The sample holds a few counts of this clonotype. The chain employs TRBV29-1 and TRBJ2-5, with D hard to call. V lost 6 bases and J lost 0, with 8 bases in between. CDR3 length: 12 residues. Germline values: CDR1 SQVTM, CDR2 ANQGSEA. Written as DNA, the CDR3 is TGCAGCGTCCTTAGGGACCAAGAGACCCAGTACTTC. Encoded protein: CSVLRDQETQYF.

Many counts were recorded for this clonotype. Here the CDR3 DNA reads TGCGCCAGCAGCCCACAAGCGGTGGATACGCAGTATTTT. Amino acid sequence: CASSPQAVDTQYF. The chain combines TRBV5-1 with TRBJ2-3; possible D gene TRBD2, 5 bases. Deletions cut 4 bases from V and 6 bases from J, with 12 bases between. The germline CDR1 and CDR2 sequences are SGHRS and YFSETQ. This CDR3 comprises 13 residues.

The chain combines TRBV7-8 with TRBJ2-1; unclear D gene. Germline V gives CDR1 SGHVS, CDR2 FQNEAQ. The CDR3 spans 13 residues. Trimming left V 2 bases short and J 8 bases short, with 10 bases between. The CDR3 nucleotides are TGTGCCAGCAGCTTACCCGACTCCCATGAGCAGTTCTTC. Translating gives CASSLPDSHEQFF.

The J gene is TRBJ2-3, the V gene TRBV27, with D possibly TRBD2 on 5 matching bases. Trimming took off 3 bases at V and 2 bases at J, with 12 bases between the two ends. This CDR3 spans 15 amino acids. Germline values: CDR1 MNHEY, CDR2 SMNVEV (reference sequence). Written as DNA, the CDR3 is TGTGCCAGCAGTTTGGTCGCGGGCCACACAGATACGCAGTATTTT. This codes for CASSLVAGHTDTQYF.

This chain joins TRBV6-1 and TRBJ1-3, with D perhaps matching TRBD1 (5 bases). This CDR3 has 15 amino acids. Trimming removed 7 bases from V and 0 bases from J, with 13 bases in between. In germline, CDR1 is MNHNS, CDR2 SASEGT. The CDR3 protein is CASTPQGSSGNTIYF. As DNA, the CDR3 is TGTGCCAGCACTCCTCAGGGAAGCTCTGGAAACACCATATATTTT.

The chain carries TRBV7-2 and TRBJ1-4; 9 bases match TRBD1. Losses at the gene ends were 1 base for V and 8 bases for J; bases not matched to a gene: 5. Per germline, CDR1 SGHTA and CDR2 FQGNSA. The CDR3 length is 15 residues. CDR3 residues: CASSLGGQGGEKLFF. CDR3 nucleotides: TGTGCCAGCAGCTTAGGGGGACAGGGTGGAGAAAAACTGTTTTTT.

In DNA form, the CDR3 reads TGCAGTGCTAGAATTGGAGCTAGCTTAGATACGCAGTATTTT. This gives the protein CSARIGASLDTQYF. J is TRBJ2-3 and V is TRBV20-1; D might be TRBD2 (5 bases). Trimming took 2 bases from V and 5 from J, leaving 14 bases between them. CDR1 is DFQATT and CDR2 is SNEGSKA in the germline V gene (reference sequence). The CDR3 runs 14 residues.

Only a few counts were recorded for this clonotype. The chain is built from TRBV28 and TRBJ2-2; D not resolved. The germline V gene encodes CDR1 MDHEN and CDR2 SYDVKM. Trimming took 2 bases from V and 6 from J, leaving 10 bases between them. The length of the CDR3 is 14 residues. As DNA, the CDR3 is TGTGCCAGCAGTTTAGATGGGGTCCCCGGGGAGCTGTTTTTT. This sequence encodes CASSLDGVPGELFF.

CDR3 residues: CASSLRQKSPLHF. CDR3 nucleotides: TGTGCCAGCAGCCTGCGACAGAAATCACCCCTCCACTTT. V is TRBV3-1 and J is TRBJ1-6, with D perhaps TRBD1 (5 bases). The CDR3 covers 13 residues. Germline V gives CDR1 LGHDT, CDR2 YNNKEL (reference sequence). V lost 4 bases to trimming and J lost 10 bases, with 11 bases between them. Drawing the rest from reference TRBV3-1 and TRBJ1-6, the complete variable domain is DTAVSQTPKYLVTQMGNDKSIKCEQNLGHDTMYWYKQDSKKFLKIMFSYNNKELIINETVPNRFSPKSPDKAHLNLHINSLELGDSAVYFCASSLRQKSPLHFGNGTRLTVT.